This paragraph reports one TCR beta chain. The target antigen is unknown. Per individual sample, total RNA of at least 5 micrograms was extracted. Trimming removed 5 bases from V and 4 bases from J; junction bases left unmatched: 7. The CDR3 length is 15 residues. Germline CDR1 SEHNR, CDR2 FQNEAQ (reference sequence). The data are from a study of blood T cells in healthy people across ages. Overall study findings and caveats: Naive CD4+ cells and diversity were both higher in long-lived donors than in aged donors.

The authors ran a second PCR of 7 to 11 cycles using a sample-barcoded 5' primer and a J-beta primer mix. A template-switch adaptor that had 12 random nucleotides put a tag on each cDNA molecule. TCRdb called the 5' RACE reads again in MiXCR, with one record for every CDR3 protein. The table records roughly 800,000 distinct CDR3 sequences, 55% to 70% of them present only once. The specimen sequenced was blood. This chain joins TRBV7-9 and TRBJ2-5, with TRBD2 identical over 10 bases. The source of this sequence is a young man in good health. The CDR3 DNA follows: TGTGCCAGCAGCCCGGCTCTAGCGGGAGTAGAGACCCAGTACTTC. Its protein is CASSPALAGVETQYF.